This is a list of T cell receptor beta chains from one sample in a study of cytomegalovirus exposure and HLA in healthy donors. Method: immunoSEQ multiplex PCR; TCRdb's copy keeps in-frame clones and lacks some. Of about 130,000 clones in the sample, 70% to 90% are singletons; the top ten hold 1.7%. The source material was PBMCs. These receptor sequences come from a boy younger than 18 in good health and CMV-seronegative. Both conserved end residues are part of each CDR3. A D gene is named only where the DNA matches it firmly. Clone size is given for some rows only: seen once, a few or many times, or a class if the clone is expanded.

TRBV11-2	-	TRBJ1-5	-	CASSLDREAQPQHF	TGTGCCAGCAGCTTAGACAGGGAGGCTCAGCCCCAGCATTTT
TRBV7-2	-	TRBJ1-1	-	CASSDERGGRNTEAFF	TGTGCCAGCAGCGACGAGAGAGGGGGAAGAAACACTGAAGCTTTCTTT
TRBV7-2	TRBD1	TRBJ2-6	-	CASSRQGLAGANVLTF	TGTGCCAGCAGCCGACAGGGTTTGGCCGGGGCCAACGTCCTGACTTTC
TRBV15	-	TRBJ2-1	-	CATSRGGSGYNEQFF	TGTGCCACCAGCAGAGGAGGGTCGGGCTACAATGAGCAGTTCTTC
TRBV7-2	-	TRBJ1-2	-	CASSLLGGPDGYTF	TGTGCCAGCAGCTTACTTGGGGGCCCAGATGGCTACACCTTC
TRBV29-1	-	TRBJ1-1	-	CSVGGVGRENTEAFF	TGCAGCGTTGGGGGGGTCGGGAGAGAGAACACTGAAGCTTTCTTT
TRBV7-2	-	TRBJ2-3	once	CASSLSQDTQYF	TGTGCCAGCAGCTTATCCCAAGATACGCAGTATTTT
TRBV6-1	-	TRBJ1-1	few	CASSENRFRGDTEAFF	TGTGCCAGCAGTGAAAATCGATTCAGGGGAGACACTGAAGCTTTCTTT
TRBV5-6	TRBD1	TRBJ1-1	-	CASSTVTGETNTEAFF	TGTGCCAGCAGCACTGTGACAGGGGAAACGAACACTGAGGCTTTCTTT
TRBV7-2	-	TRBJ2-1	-	CASSLGGVGTYNEQFF	TGTGCCAGCAGCTTGGGTGGAGTTGGTACCTACAATGAGCAGTTCTTC
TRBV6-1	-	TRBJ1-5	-	CASSEAGVAVIRPQHF	TGTGCCAGCAGTGAAGCGGGTGTGGCGGTGATTAGGCCCCAGCATTTT
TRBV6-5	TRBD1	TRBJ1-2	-	CASSYLGQGVNGYTF	TGTGCCAGCAGTTACCTAGGACAGGGGGTCAATGGCTACACCTTC
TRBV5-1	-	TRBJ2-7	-	CASRTETYEQYF	TGCGCCAGCAGGACAGAGACCTACGAGCAGTACTTC
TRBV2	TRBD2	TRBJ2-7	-	CASRAKTSGRGEQYF	TGTGCCAGCAGGGCAAAGACTAGCGGGAGAGGCGAGCAGTACTTC
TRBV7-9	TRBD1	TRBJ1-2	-	CASSPTGATNTF	TGTGCCAGCAGCCCGACAGGGGCCACGAACACCTTC
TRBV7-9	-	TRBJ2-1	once	CASSLTRESYNEQFF	TGTGCCAGCAGCTTGACTAGGGAGTCTTACAATGAGCAGTTCTTC
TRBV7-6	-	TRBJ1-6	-	CASSFGSVNSPLHF	TGTGCCAGCAGCTTTGGCAGCGTTAATTCACCCCTCCACTTT
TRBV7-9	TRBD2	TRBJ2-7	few	CSSSLVGGGEYF	TGTTCCAGCAGCTTAGTAGGCGGGGGGGAGTACTTC
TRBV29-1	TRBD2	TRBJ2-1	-	CSVGGTSGRNNEQFF	TGCAGCGTCGGGGGGACTAGCGGGAGAAACAATGAGCAGTTCTTC
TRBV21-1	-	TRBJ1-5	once	CASSKRTGNQPQHF	TGTGCCAGCAGCAAAAGGACAGGGAATCAGCCCCAGCATTTT
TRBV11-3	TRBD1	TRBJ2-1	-	CASSLGQGAYNEQFF	TGTGCCAGCAGCCTAGGACAGGGGGCTTACAATGAGCAGTTCTTC
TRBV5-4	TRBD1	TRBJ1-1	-	CASSLGQGSLGTEAFF	TGTGCCAGCAGCTTAGGACAGGGGAGTTTGGGGACTGAAGCTTTCTTT
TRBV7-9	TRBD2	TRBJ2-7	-	CASSLGSIQRGAYEQYF	TGTGCCAGCAGCTTAGGATCGATCCAGCGGGGTGCCTACGAGCAGTACTTC
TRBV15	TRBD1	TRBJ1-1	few	CATSRFGTVNTEAFF	TGTGCCACCAGCAGATTCGGGACAGTCAACACTGAAGCTTTCTTT
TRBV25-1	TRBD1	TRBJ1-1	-	CASSGDRYTEAFF	TGTGCCAGCAGTGGGGACAGGTACACTGAAGCTTTCTTT
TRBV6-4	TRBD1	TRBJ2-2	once	CASSERTGGAGELFF	TGTGCCAGCAGCGAAAGAACAGGGGGCGCCGGGGAGCTGTTTTTT
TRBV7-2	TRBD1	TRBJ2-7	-	CASSLDRPSSYEQYF	TGTGCCAGCAGCTTGGACAGGCCAAGCTCCTACGAGCAGTACTTC